The present T cell receptor beta chain was sequenced within a study of T cell repertoires in cytomegalovirus infection. Study results and limitations: HLA-C-restricted CMV clonotypes gave the most frequent clonotype in two of eight donors.

TCRdb used MiXCR to reprocess the reads, holding one entry per CDR3 protein. The sample has some 270,000 distinct CDR3 sequences; 20% to 25% are singletons. This clonotype appeared a few times. What it binds is not known. V was clipped by 4 bases and J by 4 bases, with 16 bases between them. The CDR3 consists of 16 residues. Germline V gives CDR1 SGHVS, CDR2 FQNEAQ. The TCR originated in a human donor in good health (CMV status not recorded). Some clones in this sample may be carry-over from other donors' samples. The V call is TRBV7-8, the J call TRBJ2-2; perhaps TRBD1 as D (5 bases). The sequences come from cultured PBMCs, collected from culture after CMV antigen stimulation. The CDR3 protein is CASSSGARVGTGELFF. CDR3 coding DNA: TGTGCCAGCAGCTCTGGGGCCCGTGTGGGCACCGGGGAGCTGTTTTTT.